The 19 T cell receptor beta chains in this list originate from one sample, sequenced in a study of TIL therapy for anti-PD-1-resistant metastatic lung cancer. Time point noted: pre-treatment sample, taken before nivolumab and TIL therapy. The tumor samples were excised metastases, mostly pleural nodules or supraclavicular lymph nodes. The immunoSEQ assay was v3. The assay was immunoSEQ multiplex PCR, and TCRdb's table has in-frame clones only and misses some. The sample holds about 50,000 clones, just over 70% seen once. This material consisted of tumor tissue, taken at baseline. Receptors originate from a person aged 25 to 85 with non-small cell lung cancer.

CDR3 coding DNA: TGTGCCTGGAGTGTCTTCACTAGCGGGGGAAATGAGCAGTTCTTC. Protein: CAWSVFTSGGNEQFF. This chain links TRBV30 with TRBJ2-1, with TRBD2 matching 11 bases. Germline CDR1 and CDR2: GTSNPN and SVGIG (reference sequence). J gave up 7 bases and V 0 bases, and 5 bases lay outside the gene matches. The CDR3 has 15 amino acids.

The CDR3 loop reads CASSQVGGAQPQHF. DNA for the CDR3: TGCGCCAGCAGCCAAGTTGGGGGAGCTCAGCCCCAGCATTTT. J is TRBJ1-5 and V is TRBV4-1, with TRBD1 as a possible D gene (5 bases). Germline lookup yields CDR1 MGHRA and CDR2 YSYEKL. CDR3 length: 14 residues. The V end lost 1 base, the J end lost 6 bases, and 10 bases lay between the germline ends.

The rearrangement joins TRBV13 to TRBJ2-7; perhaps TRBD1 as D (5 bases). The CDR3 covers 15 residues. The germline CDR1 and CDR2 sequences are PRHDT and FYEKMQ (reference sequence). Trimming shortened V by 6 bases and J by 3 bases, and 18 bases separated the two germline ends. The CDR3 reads CASRKQGSSHYEQYF. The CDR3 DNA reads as TGTGCCAGCAGAAAGCAGGGTAGCTCTCACTACGAGCAGTACTTC.

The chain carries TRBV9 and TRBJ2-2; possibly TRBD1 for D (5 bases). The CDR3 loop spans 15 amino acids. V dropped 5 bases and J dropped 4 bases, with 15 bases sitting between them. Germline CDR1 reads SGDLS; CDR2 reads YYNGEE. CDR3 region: CASSGAQGGTGELFF. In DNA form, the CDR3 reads TGTGCCAGCAGTGGGGCCCAGGGCGGCACCGGGGAGCTGTTTTTT.

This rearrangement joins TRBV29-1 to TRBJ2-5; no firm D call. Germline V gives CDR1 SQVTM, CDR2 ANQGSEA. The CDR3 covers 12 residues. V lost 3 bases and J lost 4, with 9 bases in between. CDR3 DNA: TGCAGCGTTGAGGCCGGTAGAGAGACCCAGTACTTC. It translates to CSVEAGRETQYF.

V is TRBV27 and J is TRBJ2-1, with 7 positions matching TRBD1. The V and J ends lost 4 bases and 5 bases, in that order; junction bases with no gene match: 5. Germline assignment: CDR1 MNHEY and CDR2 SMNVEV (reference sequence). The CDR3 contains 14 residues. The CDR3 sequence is CASSSPDRNNEQFF. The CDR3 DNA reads TGTGCCAGCAGTTCCCCGGACAGGAACAATGAGCAGTTCTTC.

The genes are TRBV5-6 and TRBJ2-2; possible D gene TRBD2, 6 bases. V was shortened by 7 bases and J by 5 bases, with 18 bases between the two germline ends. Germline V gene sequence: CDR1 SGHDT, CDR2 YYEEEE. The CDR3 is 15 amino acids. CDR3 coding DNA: TGTGCCAGCCAGATGTGGGGGGTTTCGACCGGGGAGCTGTTTTTT. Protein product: CASQMWGVSTGELFF. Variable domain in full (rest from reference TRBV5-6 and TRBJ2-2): DAGVTQSPTHLIKTRGQQVTLRCSPKSGHDTVSWYQQALGQGPQFIFQYYEEEERQRGNFPDRFSGHQFPNYSSELNVNALLLGDSALYLCASQMWGVSTGELFFGEGSRLTVL.

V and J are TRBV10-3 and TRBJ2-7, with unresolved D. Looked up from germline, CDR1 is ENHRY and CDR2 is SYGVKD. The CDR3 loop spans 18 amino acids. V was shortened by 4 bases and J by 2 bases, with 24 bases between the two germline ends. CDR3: CAISVNSTRRRAAYEQYF. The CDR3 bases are TGTGCCATCAGTGTCAACTCAACACGCAGACGGGCAGCCTACGAGCAGTACTTC.

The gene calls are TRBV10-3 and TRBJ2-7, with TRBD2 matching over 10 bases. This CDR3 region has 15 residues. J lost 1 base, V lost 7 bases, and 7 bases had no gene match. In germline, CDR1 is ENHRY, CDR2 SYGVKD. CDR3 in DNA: TGTGCCATCAAATCTAGCGGGAGTGGGTCCTACGAGCAGTACTTC. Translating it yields CAIKSSGSGSYEQYF.

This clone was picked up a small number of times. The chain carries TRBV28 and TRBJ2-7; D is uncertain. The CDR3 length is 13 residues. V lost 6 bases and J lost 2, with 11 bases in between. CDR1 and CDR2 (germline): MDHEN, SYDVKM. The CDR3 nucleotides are TGTGCCAGCAGAGGCCAGCCAACCTACGAGCAGTACTTC. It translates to CASRGQPTYEQYF.

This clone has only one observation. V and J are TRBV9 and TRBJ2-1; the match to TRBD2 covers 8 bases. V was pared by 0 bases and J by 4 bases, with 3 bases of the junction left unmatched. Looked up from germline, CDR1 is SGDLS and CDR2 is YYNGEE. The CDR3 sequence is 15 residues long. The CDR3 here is CASSVDQRGYNEQFF. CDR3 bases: TGTGCCAGCAGCGTAGACCAGCGGGGGTACAATGAGCAGTTCTTC.

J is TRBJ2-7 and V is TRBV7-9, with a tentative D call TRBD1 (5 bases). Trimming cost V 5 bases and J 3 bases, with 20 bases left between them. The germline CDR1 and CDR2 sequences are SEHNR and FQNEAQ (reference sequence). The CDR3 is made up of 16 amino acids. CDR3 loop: CASSPPRAAQGYEQYF. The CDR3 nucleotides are TGTGCCAGCAGCCCCCCCCGGGCGGCCCAGGGCTACGAGCAGTACTTC.

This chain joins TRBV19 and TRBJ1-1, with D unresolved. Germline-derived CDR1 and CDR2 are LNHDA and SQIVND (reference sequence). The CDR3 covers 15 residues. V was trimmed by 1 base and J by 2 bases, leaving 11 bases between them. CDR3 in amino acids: CASSIVSGANTEAFF. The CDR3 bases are TGTGCCAGTAGTATAGTATCGGGTGCCAACACTGAAGCTTTCTTT.

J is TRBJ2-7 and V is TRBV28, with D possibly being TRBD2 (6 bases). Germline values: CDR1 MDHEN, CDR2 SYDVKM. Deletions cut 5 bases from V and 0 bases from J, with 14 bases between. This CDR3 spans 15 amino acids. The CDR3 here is CASSPAGPSSYEQYF. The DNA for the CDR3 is TGTGCCAGCAGTCCAGCGGGCCCAAGCTCCTACGAGCAGTACTTC.

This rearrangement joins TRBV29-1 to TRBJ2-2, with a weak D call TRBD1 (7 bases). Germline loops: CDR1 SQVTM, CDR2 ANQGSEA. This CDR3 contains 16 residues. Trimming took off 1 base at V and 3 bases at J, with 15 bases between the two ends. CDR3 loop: CSVEGVRDSYTGELFF. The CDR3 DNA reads TGCAGCGTTGAAGGCGTGCGGGACAGCTACACCGGGGAGCTGTTTTTT.

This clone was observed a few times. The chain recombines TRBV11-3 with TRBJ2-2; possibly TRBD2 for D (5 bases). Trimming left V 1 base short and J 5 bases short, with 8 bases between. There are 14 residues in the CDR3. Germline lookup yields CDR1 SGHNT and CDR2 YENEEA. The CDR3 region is CASSLAAGTGELFF. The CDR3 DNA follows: TGTGCCAGCAGCTTAGCGGCGGGTACCGGGGAGCTGTTTTTT.

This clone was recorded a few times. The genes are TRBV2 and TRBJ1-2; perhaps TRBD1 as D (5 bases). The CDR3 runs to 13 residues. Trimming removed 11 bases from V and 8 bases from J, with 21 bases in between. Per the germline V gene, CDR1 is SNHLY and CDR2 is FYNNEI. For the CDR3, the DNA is TGTGCCGGTCGGGACGGTGGGACCGACGGCTACACCTTC. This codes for CAGRDGGTDGYTF. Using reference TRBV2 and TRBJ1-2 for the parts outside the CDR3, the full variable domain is EPEVTQTPSHQVTQMGQEVILRCVPISNHLYFYWYRQILGQKVEFLVSFYNNEISEKSEIFDDQFSVERPDGSNFTLKIRSTKLEDSAMYFCAGRDGGTDGYTFGSGTRLTVV.

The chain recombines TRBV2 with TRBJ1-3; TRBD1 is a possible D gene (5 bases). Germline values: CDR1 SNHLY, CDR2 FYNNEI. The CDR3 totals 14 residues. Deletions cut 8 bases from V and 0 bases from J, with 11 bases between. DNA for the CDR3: TGTGCCAGCGGACACGCCAGCTCTGGAAACACCATATATTTT. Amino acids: CASGHASSGNTIYF.

CDR3 coding DNA: TGTGCCAGCAGCATACCGGGACAGGGACAAGAGACCCAGTACTTC. Protein: CASSIPGQGQETQYF. The V gene is TRBV7-6, the J gene TRBJ2-5; 9 bases fit TRBD1. Trimming took 5 bases from V and 2 from J; bases not matched to a gene: 6. From germline, CDR1 is SGHVS and CDR2 FNYEAQ. The CDR3 loop spans 15 amino acids.